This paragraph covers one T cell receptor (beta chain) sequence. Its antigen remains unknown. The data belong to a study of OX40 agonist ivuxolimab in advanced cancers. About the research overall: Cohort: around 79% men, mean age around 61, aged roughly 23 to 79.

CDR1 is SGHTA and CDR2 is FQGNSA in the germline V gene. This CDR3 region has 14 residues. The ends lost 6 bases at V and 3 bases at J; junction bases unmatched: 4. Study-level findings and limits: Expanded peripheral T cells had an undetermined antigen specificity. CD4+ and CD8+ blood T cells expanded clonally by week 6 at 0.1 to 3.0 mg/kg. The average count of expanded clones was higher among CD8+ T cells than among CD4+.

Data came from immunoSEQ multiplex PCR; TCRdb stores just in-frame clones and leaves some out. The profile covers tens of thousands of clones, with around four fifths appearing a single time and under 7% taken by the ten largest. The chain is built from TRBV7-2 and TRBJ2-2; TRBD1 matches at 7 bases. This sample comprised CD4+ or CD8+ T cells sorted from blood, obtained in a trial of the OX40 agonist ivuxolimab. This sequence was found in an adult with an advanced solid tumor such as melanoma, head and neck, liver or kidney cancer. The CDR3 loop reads CASSSTGDTGELFF. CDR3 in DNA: TGTGCCAGCAGTAGCACAGGGGACACCGGGGAGCTGTTTTTT.